The T cell receptor beta chain described here comes from a study of regulatory T cells in long-lasting Graves disease. Study observations and caveats: Analyses excluded thyroid tissue, covering peripheral blood alone.

TCR beta libraries were built with iRepertoire HTBI primers and Arm-PCR of CDR3 regions. TCRdb reprocessed the multiplex PCR reads via MiXCR and lists one record per CDR3 protein. The top ten clones hold more than 50% of a sample with about 310,000 distinct CDR3 sequences, around 20% of them seen once. Time point of the sample: persistent/refractory GD, antithyroid drugs over 5 years with positive TRAb. PBMCs were the source of the RNA used for TCR sequencing. Patients with Graves' disease were diagnosed by American Thyroid Association guidelines. With regard to this clonotype: Its target is unknown.

The V gene's germline CDR1 is SNHLY and CDR2 FYNNEI. The CDR3 is 13 amino acids. With 6 bases removed from V and 4 bases from J, the gap between germline ends came to 10 bases. Material: peripheral blood mononuclear cells (PBMCs), obtained when the disease was refractory, from a patient treated with antithyroid drugs. The J gene is TRBJ2-1, the V gene TRBV2; TRBD1 or TRBD2 may be the D gene (5 bases each). The TCR was taken from a female donor with Graves disease. CDR3: CASRGTVYNEQFF. The CDR3 DNA reads TGTGCCAGCAGAGGGACCGTTTACAATGAGCAGTTCTTC.